This T cell receptor beta chain derives from a study of beta chain features in type 1 diabetes. This clone was seen more than once but under ten times. No antigen is known for it. Sequenced material consisted of expressed TCRB transcripts (all of the isolated RNA was reverse transcribed). TCRdb keeps only in-frame clones here, not all; method: immunoSEQ multiplex PCR. The table includes some 660,000 clones, more than 13% detected once. The study's findings and limits: Type 1 diabetes patients had TCRB CDR3s that were shorter (moderately but significantly so) in all four CD4+ subsets.

The germline V gene encodes CDR1 LNHNV and CDR2 YYDKDF (reference sequence). The CDR3 is 13 residues long. V was shortened by 8 bases and J by 2 bases, with 10 bases between the two germline ends. The gene calls are TRBV15 and TRBJ1-5, with D possibly being TRBD1 (6 bases). The sequence was obtained from a man between 18 and 35 years old with type 1 diabetes. Sequenced material: naive CD4+ T cells from blood. CDR3 in DNA: TGTGCCACCGCCCCAGGGGGCAATCAGCCCCAGCATTTT. The encoded protein is CATAPGGNQPQHF. Filled out from reference TRBV15 and TRBJ1-5, the complete variable domain reads DAMVIQNPRYQVTQFGKPVTLSCSQTLNHNVMYWYQQKSSQAPKLLFHYYDKDFNNEADTPDNFQSRRPNTSFCFLDIRSPGLGDTAMYLCATAPGGNQPQHFGDGTRLSIL.